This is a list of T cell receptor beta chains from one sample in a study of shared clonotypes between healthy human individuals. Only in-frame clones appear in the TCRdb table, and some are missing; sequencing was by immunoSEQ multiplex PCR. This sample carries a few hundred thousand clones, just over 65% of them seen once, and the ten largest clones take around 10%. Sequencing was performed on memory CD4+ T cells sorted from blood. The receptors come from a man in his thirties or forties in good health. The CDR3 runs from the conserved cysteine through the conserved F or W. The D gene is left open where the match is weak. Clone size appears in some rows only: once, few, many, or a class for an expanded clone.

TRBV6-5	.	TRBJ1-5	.	TGTGCCACCGCCCAGGGTGCGGGTCAGCCCCAGCATTTT	CATAQGAGQPQHF
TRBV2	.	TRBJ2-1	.	TGTGCCAGCAGTTACTCTGGGAATGAGCAGTTCTTC	CASSYSGNEQFF
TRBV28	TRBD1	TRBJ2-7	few	TGTGCCAGCAGTTCACCGGGACAGACCATCTACGAGCAGTACTTC	CASSSPGQTIYEQYF
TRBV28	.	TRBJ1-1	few	TGTGCCAGCAGTTCCCCCCGGGCGGCAGGGAACACTGAAGCTTTCTTT	CASSSPRAAGNTEAFF
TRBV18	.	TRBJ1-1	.	TGTGCCAGCTCACCCTCTCGGAGCAGAGGAGAGACTGAAGCTTTCTTT	CASSPSRSRGETEAFF
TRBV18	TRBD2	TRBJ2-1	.	TGTGCCAGCTCCCCCCCTGGACTAGCGGGAGGGTACAATGAGCAGTTCTTC	CASSPPGLAGGYNEQFF
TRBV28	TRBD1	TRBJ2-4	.	TGTGCCAGCATGACAGGGGGGGCCAAAAACATTCAGTACTTC	CASMTGGAKNIQYF
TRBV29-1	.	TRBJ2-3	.	TGCAGCGTTGGGCACACAGATACGCAGTATTTT	CSVGHTDTQYF
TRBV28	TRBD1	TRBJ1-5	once	TGTGCCAGCAGTTCACCGGGACAGGGCCACCTTAGCAATCAGCCCCAGCATTTT	CASSSPGQGHLSNQPQHF
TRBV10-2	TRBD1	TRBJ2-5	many	TGCGCCAGCGGCTGGGGACAGCAAGAGACCCAGTACTTC	CASGWGQQETQYF
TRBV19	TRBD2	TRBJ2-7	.	TGTGCCAGTAGTAGGAGGGCTAGCGGAGCCTACGAGCAGTACTTC	CASSRRASGAYEQYF
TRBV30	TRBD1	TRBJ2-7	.	TGTGCCTGGAGTGTACAGGGGGTTGGCTACGAGCAGTACTTC	CAWSVQGVGYEQYF
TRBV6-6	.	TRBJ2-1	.	TGTGCCAGCAGTTCCTCGGGAAGGTACAATGAGCAGTTCTTC	CASSSSGRYNEQFF
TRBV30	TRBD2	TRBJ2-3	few	TGTGCCTGGAGCATTGCACTAGCGGCAGATACGCAGTATTTT	CAWSIALAADTQYF
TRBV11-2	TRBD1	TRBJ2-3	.	TGTGCCAGCAGCCACCGGGACAGGGGCCCAGATACGCAGTATTTT	CASSHRDRGPDTQYF
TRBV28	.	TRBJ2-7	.	TGTGCCAGCAGTTCCCCGGGGATTTCCTACGAGCAGTACTTC	CASSSPGISYEQYF
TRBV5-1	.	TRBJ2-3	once	TGCGCCAGCAGTCTCCGGGGCCTCGAGGGAGATACGCAGTATTTT	CASSLRGLEGDTQYF
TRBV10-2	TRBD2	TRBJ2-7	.	TGCGCCAGCACTACCTCCGGACTAGCGGGAACCTACGAGCAGTACTTC	CASTTSGLAGTYEQYF
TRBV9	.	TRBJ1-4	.	TGTGCCAGTGCTGAGGGGCTGGGGGAAAAACTGTTTTTT	CASAEGLGEKLFF
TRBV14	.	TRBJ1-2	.	TGTGCCAGCAGCCAATCTTTTAACTATGGCTACACCTTC	CASSQSFNYGYTF
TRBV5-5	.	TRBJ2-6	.	TGTGCCAGCAGTCCAGACGGCTCTGGGGCCAACGTCCTGACTTTC	CASSPDGSGANVLTF
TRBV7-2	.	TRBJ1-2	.	TGTGCCAGCAGCTTCCCCGGGGGGGCTGGCTATGGCTACACCTTC	CASSFPGGAGYGYTF
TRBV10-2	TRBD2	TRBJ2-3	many	TGCGCCAGCCATACGACGGTAGGGGAGGGGAGCACAGATACGCAGTATTTT	CASHTTVGEGSTDTQYF
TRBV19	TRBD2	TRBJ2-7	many	TGTGCCAGTACCAGGACTAGCGGGAGTAGGTACGAGCAGTACTTC	CASTRTSGSRYEQYF
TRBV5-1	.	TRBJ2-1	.	TGCGCCAGCAGCTTGGCTGTGGTCTACAATGAGCAGTTCTTC	CASSLAVVYNEQFF
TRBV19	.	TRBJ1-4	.	TGTGCCAGTAGTACGACCGGGACCCGGAATGAAAAACTGTTTTTT	CASSTTGTRNEKLFF
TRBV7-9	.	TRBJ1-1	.	TGTGCCAGCAGCTTAGACAGGTCGGCTTTCTTT	CASSLDRSAFF
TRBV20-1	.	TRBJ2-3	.	TGCAGTGAGAGGGTGGGGGATACGCAGTATTTT	CSERVGDTQYF
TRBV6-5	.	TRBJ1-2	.	TGTGCCAGCAGTCCCCGAAACGAACGCCACGGCTACACCTTC	CASSPRNERHGYTF
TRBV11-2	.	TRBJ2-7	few	TGTGCCAGCAGCCCCCGGGGCAGGGGAAAATTTGACGGGTCCTACGAGCAGTACTTC	CASSPRGRGKFDGSYEQYF
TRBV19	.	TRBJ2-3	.	TGTGCCAGTAGCTCTGTCCGGACCCAAACAGATACGCAGTATTTT	CASSSVRTQTDTQYF
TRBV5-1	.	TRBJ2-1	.	TGCGCCAGCAGCCTACAGGGTATAGTTGAGCAGTTCTTC	CASSLQGIVEQFF
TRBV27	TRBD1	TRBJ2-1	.	TGTGCCAGCAGTTCGGACAGGGTGGTCGGTAATGAGCAGTTCTTC	CASSSDRVVGNEQFF
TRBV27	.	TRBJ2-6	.	TGTGCCAGCAGTTTACGATCGCGCAACTCTGGGGCCAACGTCCTGACTTTC	CASSLRSRNSGANVLTF
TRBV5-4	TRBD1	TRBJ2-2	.	TGTGCCAGCAGCTGGGGACAGATCAACACCGGGGAGCTGTTTTTT	CASSWGQINTGELFF
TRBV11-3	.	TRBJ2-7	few	TGTGCCAGCAGCTCTGTGGCGGCCCAGGGCGAGCAGTACTTC	CASSSVAAQGEQYF
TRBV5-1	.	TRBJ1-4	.	TGCGCCAGCAGCTTGGAAGTCGGTATAAATGAAAAACTGTTTTTT	CASSLEVGINEKLFF
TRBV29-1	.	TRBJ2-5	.	TGCAGCGTTGAAGTGCTTGAGACCCAGTACTTC	CSVEVLETQYF